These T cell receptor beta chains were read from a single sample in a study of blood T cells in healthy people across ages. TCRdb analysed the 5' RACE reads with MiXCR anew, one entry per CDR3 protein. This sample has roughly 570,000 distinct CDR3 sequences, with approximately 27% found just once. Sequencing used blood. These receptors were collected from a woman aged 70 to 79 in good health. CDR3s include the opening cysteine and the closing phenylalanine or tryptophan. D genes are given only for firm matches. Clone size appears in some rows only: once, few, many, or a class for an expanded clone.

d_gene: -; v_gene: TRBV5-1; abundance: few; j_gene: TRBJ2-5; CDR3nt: TGCGCCAACAGACTCGTAGGGAAAGAGACCCAGTACTTC; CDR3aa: CANRLVGKETQYF
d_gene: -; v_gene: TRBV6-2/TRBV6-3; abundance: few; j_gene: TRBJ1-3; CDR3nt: TGTGCCAGCAGTTACTCGTCGCCGGGCGCGACGGGAAACACCATATATTTT; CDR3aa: CASSYSSPGATGNTIYF
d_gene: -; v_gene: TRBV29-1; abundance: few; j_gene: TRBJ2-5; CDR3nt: TGCAGCGTTGGGAGGAGGCCGGAGACCCAGTACTTC; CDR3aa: CSVGRRPETQYF
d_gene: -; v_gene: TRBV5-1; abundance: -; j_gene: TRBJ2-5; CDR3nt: TGCGCCAGCAGCTTGCGTGATGGCGGAGGGGAGACCCAGTACTTC; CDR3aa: CASSLRDGGGETQYF
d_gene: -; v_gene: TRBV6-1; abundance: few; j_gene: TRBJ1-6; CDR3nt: TGTGCCAGCAGTCTTAGCGGCAGGGGACTACCCCTCCACTTT; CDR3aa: CASSLSGRGLPLHF
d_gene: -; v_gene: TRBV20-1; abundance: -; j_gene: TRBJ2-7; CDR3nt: TGCAGTGCTAGAGATGGAAGGGGCAACGAGCAGTACTTC; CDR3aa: CSARDGRGNEQYF
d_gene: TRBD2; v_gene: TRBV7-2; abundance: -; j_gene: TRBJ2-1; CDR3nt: TGTGCCAGCAGCGTCCTAACTAGCGGGATCGGGGAGCAGTTCTTC; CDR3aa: CASSVLTSGIGEQFF
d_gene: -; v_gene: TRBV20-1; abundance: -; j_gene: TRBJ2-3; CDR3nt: TGCAGCTACAGGGTAGGAGCGCATACGCAGTATTTT; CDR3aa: CSYRVGAHTQYF
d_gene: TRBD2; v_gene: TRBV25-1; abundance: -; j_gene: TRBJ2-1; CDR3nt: TGTGCCAGCAAGACTAGCGGGGCGTCCTACAATGAGCAGTTCTTC; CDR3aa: CASKTSGASYNEQFF
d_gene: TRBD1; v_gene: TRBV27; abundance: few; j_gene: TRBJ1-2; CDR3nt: TGTGCCAGCAGTTCACACCCCGGGACAGGGGTCTATGGCTACACCTTC; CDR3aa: CASSSHPGTGVYGYTF
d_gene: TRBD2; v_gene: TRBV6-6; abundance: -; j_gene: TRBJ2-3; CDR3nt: TGTGCCAGCAGTTTTAGACTAGCGGGGGCGGATACGCAGTATTTT; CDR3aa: CASSFRLAGADTQYF
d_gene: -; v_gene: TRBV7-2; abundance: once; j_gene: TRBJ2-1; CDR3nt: TGTGCCAGCAGCTTGTACGAGGGCCACAATGAGCAGTTCTTC; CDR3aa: CASSLYEGHNEQFF
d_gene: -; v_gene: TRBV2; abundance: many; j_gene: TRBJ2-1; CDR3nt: TGTGCCACCCGGGACTTTGCCGGCAATGAGCAGTTCTTC; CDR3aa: CATRDFAGNEQFF
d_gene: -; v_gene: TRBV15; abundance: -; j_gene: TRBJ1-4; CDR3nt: TGTGCCACCAGCAGAGACAGGAAGGAAAAACTGCTTTTT; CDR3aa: CATSRDRKEKLLF
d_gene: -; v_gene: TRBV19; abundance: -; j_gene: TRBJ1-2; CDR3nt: TGTGCCAGTAGTATCATGAGCATCTATGGCTACACCTTC; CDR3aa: CASSIMSIYGYTF
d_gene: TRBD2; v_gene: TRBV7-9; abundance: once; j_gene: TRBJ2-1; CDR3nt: TGTGCCAGCAGCTTCCGCCAGGGAGGGGATTCAAACAATGAGCAGTTCTTC; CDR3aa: CASSFRQGGDSNNEQFF
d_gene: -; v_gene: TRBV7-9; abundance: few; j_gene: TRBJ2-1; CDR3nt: TGTGCCACCGACACCACGGGATCCAACAATGAGCAGTTCTTC; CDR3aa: CATDTTGSNNEQFF
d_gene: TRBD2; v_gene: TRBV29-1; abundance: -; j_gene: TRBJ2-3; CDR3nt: TGCAGCGTCACTAGCGGCACAGATACGCAGTATTTT; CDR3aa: CSVTSGTDTQYF
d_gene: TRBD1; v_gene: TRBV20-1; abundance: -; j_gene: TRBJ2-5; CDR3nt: TGCAGTGCTAGAAAGGGGGCCCCAGAGACCCAGTACTTC; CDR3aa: CSARKGAPETQYF
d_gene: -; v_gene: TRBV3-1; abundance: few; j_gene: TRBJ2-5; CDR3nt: TGTGCCAGCAGCCAAGATCGGGGTTGGAAGACCCAGTACTTC; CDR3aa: CASSQDRGWKTQYF
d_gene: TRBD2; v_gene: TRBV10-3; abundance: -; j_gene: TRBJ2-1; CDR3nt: TGTGCCATCAGTGGGGTAGCGGGGAATGAGCAGTTCTTC; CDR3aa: CAISGVAGNEQFF
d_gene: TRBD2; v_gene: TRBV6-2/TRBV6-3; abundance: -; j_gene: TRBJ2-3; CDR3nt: TGTGCCAGCAGTTTAGGGCTGGCGGGGGGGTTCACAGATACGCAGTATTTT; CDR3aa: CASSLGLAGGFTDTQYF
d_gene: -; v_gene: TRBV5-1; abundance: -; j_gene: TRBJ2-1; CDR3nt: TGCGCCAGCAGCCCAACAGGCAACAATGAGCAGTTCTTC; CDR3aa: CASSPTGNNEQFF
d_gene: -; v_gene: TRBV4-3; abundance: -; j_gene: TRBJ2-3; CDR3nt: TGCGCCAGCAGCCAAAGACTAGAGGATACGCAGTATTTT; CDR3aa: CASSQRLEDTQYF
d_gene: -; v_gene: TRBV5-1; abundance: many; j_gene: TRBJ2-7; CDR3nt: TGCGCCAGCAGCTTGGATGGAAGGAGGTCCTACGAACAGTACTTC; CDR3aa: CASSLDGRRSYEQYF
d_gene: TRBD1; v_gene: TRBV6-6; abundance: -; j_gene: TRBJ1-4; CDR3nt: TGTGCCAGCAGGGACAGGGGGCGCGAGGAAAAACTGTTTTTT; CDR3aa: CASRDRGREEKLFF
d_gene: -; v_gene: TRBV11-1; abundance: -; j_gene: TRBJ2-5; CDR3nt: TGTGCCAGCAGCTTAACTCCCCACTCCCAAGAGACCCAGTACTTC; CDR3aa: CASSLTPHSQETQYF
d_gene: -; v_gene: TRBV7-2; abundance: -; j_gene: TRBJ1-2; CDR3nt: TGTGCCAGCAGCTTATTCCCCGTCTTCTATGGCTACACCTTC; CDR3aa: CASSLFPVFYGYTF